The next 12 T cell receptor beta chains were all read from a single sample in a study of T cell repertoires in cytomegalovirus infection. Using its own MiXCR run on the reads, TCRdb lists one record per CDR3 protein. The sample comprises around 100,000 distinct CDR3 sequences, roughly a tenth of which are singletons, and roughly 31% rests with the top ten. These receptors are not linked to any known antigen. Sequencing used PBMCs, sequenced either directly or after in vitro stimulation (not recorded which). These receptors were obtained from a human donor in good health (CMV status not recorded). Some clones in this sample may be carry-over from other donors' samples.

Ten or more counts support this clonotype. The V and J genes are TRBV6-1 and TRBJ1-2, with 7 bases matching TRBD1. The CDR3 spans 15 residues. With V trimmed by 5 bases and J by 8 bases, 14 bases remained unmatched. CDR1 and CDR2 from the germline V gene are MNHNS and SASEGT. DNA for the CDR3: TGTGCCAGCAGTATATCCGGGACAGAGTATGGAGGCTACACCTTC. Translating it yields CASSISGTEYGGYTF.

This clonotype was counted at least ten times. The rearrangement uses TRBV15 and TRBJ2-5; no firm D call. CDR1 LNHNV and CDR2 YYDKDF come from the germline V gene (reference sequence). Trimming took off 5 bases at V and 5 bases at J, with 9 bases between the two ends. The length of the CDR3 is 12 residues. CDR3 DNA sequence: TGTGCCACCAGCCCGCTGGGTGAGACCCAGTACTTC. It is translated as CATSPLGETQYF.

The chain employs TRBV28 and TRBJ2-1, with 8 bases aligning to TRBD2. From germline, CDR1 is MDHEN and CDR2 SYDVKM. Trimming cost V 5 bases and J 7 bases; bases outside gene matches: 13. The CDR3 has 16 amino acids. Here the CDR3 reads CASSLPSGSASNEQFF. CDR3 nucleotides: TGTGCCAGCAGTCTACCGAGCGGGAGTGCGAGTAATGAGCAGTTCTTC.

The rearrangement links TRBV7-2 to TRBJ1-4; the match to TRBD1 covers 10 bases. Germline values: CDR1 SGHTA, CDR2 FQGNSA. The CDR3 extends over 15 amino acids. Losses at the gene ends were 3 bases for V and 11 bases for J; bases not matched to a gene: 9. The chain's CDR3 is CASSLEGQGMGKLFF. DNA for the CDR3: TGTGCCAGCAGCTTGGAGGGACAGGGGATGGGGAAACTGTTTTTT. The variable domain in full, with the rest retrieved from reference TRBV7-2 and TRBJ1-4, is GAGVSQSPSNKVTEKGKDVELRCDPISGHTALYWYRQSLGQGLEFLIYFQGNSAPDKSGLPSDRFSAERTGGSVSTLTIQRTQQEDSAVYLCASSLEGQGMGKLFFGSGTQLSVL.

This clonotype was counted at least ten times. This chain connects TRBV7-6 to TRBJ2-5, with no clear D. The germline CDR1 and CDR2 sequences are SGHVS and FNYEAQ. Trimming stripped 1 base from V and 0 bases from J, with 3 bases between. The CDR3 totals 13 residues. The CDR3 loop is CASSLGYQETQYF. In DNA form, the CDR3 reads TGTGCCAGCAGCTTAGGGTACCAAGAGACCCAGTACTTC. The whole variable domain, remainder taken from reference TRBV7-6 and TRBJ2-5, is GAGVSQSPRYKVTKRGQDVALRCDPISGHVSLYWYRQALGQGPEFLTYFNYEAQQDKSGLPNDRFSAERPEGSISTLTIQRTEQRDSAMYRCASSLGYQETQYFGPGTRLLVL.

The CDR3 bases are TGCAGTGCTAGAGATGGGACAGAGCAGTACGTC. Translating it yields CSARDGTEQYV. This chain joins TRBV20-1 and TRBJ2-7; D is perhaps TRBD1 (6 bases). The V end was cut by 0 bases, the J end by 7 bases, with 7 bases between. The CDR3 runs to 11 residues. Germline V lookup: CDR1 DFQATT, CDR2 SNEGSKA (reference sequence).

The chain carries TRBV12-5 and TRBJ1-1, with TRBD1 as a possible D gene (5 bases). The CDR3 is 15 residues long. Germline V gene data show CDR1 as LGHNT and CDR2 as FRNRAP. V was shortened by 0 bases and J by 1 base, with 9 bases between the two germline ends. Here the CDR3 reads CASGLVLGENTEAFF. DNA of the CDR3: TGTGCTAGTGGTTTGGTACTGGGGGAGAACACTGAAGCTTTCTTT.

This clonotype was seen a few times. This sequence joins TRBV7-8 and TRBJ2-7; TRBD2 might be the D (5 bases). The CDR3 length is 17 residues. The germline V gene has CDR1 SGHVS and CDR2 FQNEAQ. Trimming stripped 6 bases from V and 0 bases from J, with 21 bases between. The CDR3 DNA sequence: TGTGCCAGCAGTCCCGACTACATTACGGTTAGCTCCTACGAGCAGTACTTC. Translated, it gives CASSPDYITVSSYEQYF. The entire variable domain, with the rest obtained from reference TRBV7-8 and TRBJ2-7, is as follows: GAGVSQSPRYKVAKRGQDVALRCDPISGHVSLFWYQQALGQGPEFLTYFQNEAQLDKSGLPSDRFFAERPEGSVSTLKIQRTQQEDSAVYLCASSPDYITVSSYEQYFGPGTRLTVT.

This clonotype has more than one count but fewer than ten. The V and J genes are TRBV11-2 and TRBJ1-4, with 8 bases lining up with TRBD1. V lost 6 bases to trimming and J lost 6 bases; unmatched junction nucleotides: 9. Germline CDR1 and CDR2: SGHAT and FQNNGV. The CDR3 has 15 residues. The CDR3 protein is CASRTIGTGYEKLFF. The CDR3 coding sequence is TGTGCCAGCAGGACAATCGGGACAGGTTATGAAAAACTGTTTTTT.

Ten or more counts support this clonotype. V gene TRBV18 combines with J gene TRBJ1-1, with 7 positions matching TRBD1. With 6 bases clipped from V and 4 bases from J, the junction kept 5 bases outside the gene matches. This CDR3 has 13 amino acids. Germline values: CDR1 KGHSH, CDR2 LQKENI. CDR3 loop: CASSQGQATEAFF. For the CDR3, the DNA is TGTGCCAGCTCGCAAGGACAGGCCACTGAAGCTTTCTTT.

This clonotype was detected ten times or more. The rearrangement joins TRBV12-3 or TRBV12-4 to TRBJ1-2; the D is unclear. CDR3 length: 14 residues. V shed 2 bases and J shed 3 bases, with 10 bases lying between them. CDR3 amino acids: CASSLNWGDYGYTF. The DNA for the CDR3 is TGTGCCAGCAGTTTAAACTGGGGAGACTATGGCTACACCTTC.

The rearrangement uses TRBV19 and TRBJ2-1, with 12 nucleotides matching TRBD2. The length of the CDR3 is 14 residues. Germline V gives CDR1 LNHDA, CDR2 SQIVND (reference sequence). Trimming took 8 bases from V and 7 from J; bases not matched to a gene: 6. The CDR3 DNA follows: TGTGCCAGTGCTCTAGCGGGAGGGAGAAATGAGCAGTTCTTC. It yields the protein CASALAGGRNEQFF.